The 28 T cell receptor beta chains given below trace back to one sample, sequenced in a study of human T cells and chemical hapten exposure. Regarding time point: pre-sensitization, week 0. Sample treatment: therapeutic diphenylcyclopropenone sensitization with weekly scalp DPC. TCRdb recomputed calls from the RACE reads with MiXCR, one row per CDR3 protein. The data hold 200,000 to 300,000 distinct CDR3 sequences, with about 9% observed a single time. The starting material was whole blood, obtained in connection with sensitization to the hapten diphenylcyclopropenone (DPC). The source of these receptors is a woman aged 40 to 55 with alopecia areata. Some clones in this sample may be carry-over from other donors' samples.

The chain combines TRBV7-2 with TRBJ2-1, with D possibly called TRBD1 or TRBD2 (5 bases each). CDR1 is SGHTA, CDR2 FQGNSA, per germline. The CDR3 loop spans 16 amino acids. The V and J ends lost 3 bases and 6 bases respectively, with 18 bases between them. The CDR3 nucleotides are TGTGCCAGCAGCTTGGACGGGACGAACTTTGTCAATGAGCAGTTCTTC. This translates into CASSLDGTNFVNEQFF.

The rearrangement uses TRBV28 and TRBJ2-1; the match to TRBD2 covers 15 bases. From germline, CDR1 is MDHEN and CDR2 SYDVKM. This CDR3 comprises 17 residues. Losses at the gene ends were 5 bases for V and 7 bases for J; bases not matched to a gene: 9. The CDR3 loop reads CASSPIGLAGGYNEQFF. The DNA for the CDR3 is TGTGCCAGCAGTCCCATCGGACTAGCGGGAGGGTATAATGAGCAGTTCTTC.

This clonotype came up many times. V usage is TRBV9 and J usage is TRBJ2-1; 8 bases are shared with TRBD2. This CDR3 comprises 17 residues. The V segment lost 3 bases and the J segment 0 bases; nucleotides outside the gene matches: 8. Germline V lookup: CDR1 SGDLS, CDR2 YYNGEE. The CDR3 reads CASSGLAGGISYNEQFF. The CDR3 DNA reads as TGTGCCAGCAGCGGCCTTGCGGGAGGCATCTCCTACAATGAGCAGTTCTTC. The variable domain in full, completed from reference TRBV9 and TRBJ2-1, reads DSGVTQTPKHLITATGQRVTLRCSPRSGDLSVYWYQQSLDQGLQFLIQYYNGEERAKGNILERFSAQQFPDLHSELNLSSLELGDSALYFCASSGLAGGISYNEQFFGPGTRLTVL.

The CDR3 bases are TGTGCCAGCAGTTACCCCCGGGACTCTTTCACAGATACGCAGTATTTT. Its protein product is CASSYPRDSFTDTQYF. This chain uses TRBV6-6 with TRBJ2-3; the D gene is possibly TRBD2 (6 bases). The germline V and J ends were trimmed by 2 bases and 2 bases, with 14 bases remaining between them. Germline CDR1 reads MNHNY; CDR2 reads SVGAGI (reference sequence). The CDR3 extends over 16 amino acids.

This clonotype showed up many times. The CDR3 DNA reads as TGCGCCAGCAGCCAAGATATGGCAAGCGGGGGAGAGACCCAGTACTTC. It encodes CASSQDMASGGETQYF. This chain links TRBV4-1 with TRBJ2-5; TRBD2 aligns across 8 bases. Germline V gives CDR1 MGHRA, CDR2 YSYEKL. Unmatched junction bases numbered 7, after V lost 0 bases and J lost 4 bases. The CDR3 runs 16 residues.

This clonotype was observed a handful of times. V is TRBV20-1 and J is TRBJ2-7; D is unclear. V dropped 3 bases and J dropped 3 bases, with 18 bases sitting between them. This CDR3 comprises 15 residues. Germline V CDR1 and CDR2: DFQATT, SNEGSKA (reference sequence). The DNA of the CDR3 is TGCAGTGCTAGCTGGGCCGAGACACCTGACTACGAGCAGTACTTC. This gives the protein CSASWAETPDYEQYF.

Ten or more counts support this clonotype. The CDR3 spells CASSLALGQTYEQYF. CDR3 in DNA: TGCGCCAGCAGCTTGGCGCTGGGACAGACCTACGAGCAGTACTTC. The chain is built from TRBV5-1 and TRBJ2-7, with 7 nucleotides matching TRBD1. CDR1 is SGHRS and CDR2 is YFSETQ in the germline V gene. Trimming at V came to 0 bases and at J to 2 bases, leaving 5 bases not matched to a gene. CDR3 size: 15 residues.

This clonotype was seen only a few times. The chain joins TRBV13 to TRBJ1-2; TRBD1 matches at 9 bases. This CDR3 region has 16 residues. V shed 0 bases, J shed 5 bases, and the junction held 7 bases outside the gene matches. Germline assignment: CDR1 PRHDT and CDR2 FYEKMQ (reference sequence). DNA of the CDR3: TGTGCCAGCAGCTTAGGACAGGGGGCCCTACGGTATGGCTACACCTTC. Its translation is CASSLGQGALRYGYTF.

This clonotype was recorded a few times. The rearrangement links TRBV5-1 to TRBJ1-5; TRBD1 is a possible D gene (6 bases). CDR3 length equals 15 residues. The germline V gene encodes CDR1 SGHRS and CDR2 YFSETQ. The V and J ends lost 0 bases and 0 bases respectively, with 7 bases between them. CDR3 nucleotides: TGCGCCAGCAGCTTGGGACAGGATAGCAATCAGCCCCAGCATTTT. The encoded protein is CASSLGQDSNQPQHF.

This clonotype was seen a handful of times. The chain links TRBV12-3 or TRBV12-4 to TRBJ1-1; D remains unclear. CDR3 length equals 13 residues. V gave up 3 bases and J gave up 11 bases, with 16 bases separating them. CDR3 region: CASSLNGEQKAFF. DNA of the CDR3: TGTGCCAGCAGTTTGAATGGGGAACAGAAGGCTTTCTTT.

The gene calls are TRBV21-1 and TRBJ2-7; the DNA was not compared with TRBD2, the D call given in the table. TRBV21-1 is assigned pseudogene status. This CDR3 contains 17 residues. The CDR3 DNA sequence: TGTGCCAGCATCTCCCCGACCAGGCCCTTGATTTCCTACGAGCAGTACTTC. Translation gives CASISPTRPLISYEQYF.

This clonotype was recorded a few times. V gene TRBV4-3 combines with J gene TRBJ2-5, with D possibly TRBD2 on 5 matching bases. This CDR3 is built from 18 residues. Germline CDR1 reads LGHNA; CDR2 reads YSLEER. V shed 0 bases and J shed 1 base, with 18 bases lying between them. CDR3 sequence reads: CASSQDRPRGTLQETQYF. In nucleotides, the CDR3 is TGCGCCAGCAGCCAAGACCGGCCCCGGGGAACGCTCCAAGAGACCCAGTACTTC.

A few counts support this clonotype. This chain joins TRBV7-8 and TRBJ2-2, with D perhaps matching TRBD2 (7 bases). This CDR3 contains 15 residues. With 3 bases removed from V and 2 bases from J, the gap between germline ends came to 10 bases. The germline V gene has CDR1 SGHVS and CDR2 FQNEAQ. This CDR3 is CASSFRGANTGELFF. In DNA, the CDR3 is TGTGCCAGCAGCTTCCGGGGGGCTAACACCGGGGAGCTGTTTTTT.

This clonotype was counted between two and nine times. This chain links TRBV7-2 with TRBJ2-3; possible D gene TRBD2, 7 bases. Trimming took 4 bases from V and 4 from J, leaving 15 bases between them. The V gene's germline CDR1 is SGHTA and CDR2 FQGNSA. This CDR3 has 15 amino acids. The CDR3 nucleotides are TGTGCCAGCAGCTCAGAGGGGGGGCTCGCAGATACGCAGTATTTT. This encodes CASSSEGGLADTQYF.

Points on this clonotype: A read error may account for a junction end that differs from germline. This chain joins TRBV18 and TRBJ2-3, with a possible D match to TRBD2 (5 bases). Germline V lookup: CDR1 KGHSH, CDR2 LQKENI. The CDR3 consists of 15 residues. CDR3 coding DNA: TGTGTCAGCTCACTTGATACGGCGGGCGGAGATACGCAGTATTTT. It codes for CVSSLDTAGGDTQYF.

There are many counts of this clonotype. This sequence joins TRBV18 and TRBJ2-1; 12 bases fit TRBD2. Germline V gives CDR1 KGHSH, CDR2 LQKENI. The CDR3 covers 15 residues. Trimming took 3 bases from V and 5 from J; bases not matched to a gene: 2. The CDR3 is CASSPRLAGDNEQFF. DNA of the CDR3: TGTGCCAGCTCACCTAGACTAGCGGGGGACAATGAGCAGTTCTTC. Full variable domain (remainder filled in from reference TRBV18 and TRBJ2-1): NAGVMQNPRHLVRRRGQEARLRCSPMKGHSHVYWYRQLPEEGLKFMVYLQKENIIDESGMPKERFSAEFPKEGPSILRIQQVVRGDSAAYFCASSPRLAGDNEQFFGPGTRLTVL.

This clonotype has more than one count but fewer than ten. The rearrangement uses TRBV2 and TRBJ1-4; maybe TRBD1 (6 bases). The CDR3 covers 10 residues. Deletions cut 8 bases from V and 14 bases from J, with 12 bases between. The germline CDR1 and CDR2 sequences are SNHLY and FYNNEI. The CDR3 is CASRKRGLFF. CDR3 bases: TGTGCCAGCCGAAAAAGGGGGCTGTTTTTT.

This clonotype was recorded a few times. The genes are TRBV29-1 and TRBJ2-3, with D possibly TRBD2 on 5 matching bases. V was clipped by 4 bases and J by 2 bases, with 16 bases between them. The CDR3 is 15 amino acids. Looked up from germline, CDR1 is SQVTM and CDR2 is ANQGSEA. The CDR3 loop is CSVAELSDATDTQYF. The CDR3 DNA reads as TGCAGCGTTGCAGAACTTAGCGACGCCACAGATACGCAGTATTTT.

The J gene is TRBJ2-3, the V gene TRBV7-2; TRBD2 matches 8 bases. The V gene end was trimmed by 5 bases and the J gene end by 0 bases; junction bases not matched to a gene: 7. The germline V gene has CDR1 SGHTA and CDR2 FQGNSA. The CDR3 has 16 amino acids. CDR3 nucleotide sequence: TGTGCCAGCAGCCCAACTAGCGGCCATAGCACAGATACGCAGTATTTT. Translated, it gives CASSPTSGHSTDTQYF.

This clonotype was detected a few times. The V and J genes are TRBV19 and TRBJ2-1, with D perhaps being TRBD1 or TRBD2 (5 bases each). With 5 bases removed from V and 4 bases from J, the gap between germline ends came to 15 bases. The CDR3 is 15 residues long. Germline V gene data show CDR1 as LNHDA and CDR2 as SQIVND (reference sequence). CDR3 sequence: CASSGLGTAYNEQFF. The CDR3 nucleotides read TGTGCCAGTAGTGGGTTGGGGACGGCGTACAATGAGCAGTTCTTC. The full variable domain, its missing parts supplied by reference TRBV19 and TRBJ2-1, is DGGITQSPKYLFRKEGQNVTLSCEQNLNHDAMYWYRQDPGQGLRLIYYSQIVNDFQKGDIAEGYSVSREKKESFPLTVTSAQKNPTAFYLCASSGLGTAYNEQFFGPGTRLTVL.

This clonotype came up many times. The V gene is TRBV7-6, the J gene TRBJ2-2; 7 nucleotides align to TRBD1. Unmatched junction bases numbered 7, after V lost 3 bases and J lost 0 bases. CDR1 is SGHVS, CDR2 FNYEAQ, per germline. The CDR3 has 17 residues. The chain's CDR3 is CASSFRDSSANTGELFF. Here the CDR3 DNA reads TGTGCCAGCAGCTTCCGGGACAGCTCTGCGAACACCGGGGAGCTGTTTTTT.

This clonotype was seen repeatedly, ten times or more. V is TRBV10-3 and J is TRBJ1-3, with D maybe TRBD1 (5 bases). V lost 8 bases, J lost 0 bases, and 11 bases lay in between. Germline V gene data show CDR1 as ENHRY and CDR2 as SYGVKD. The CDR3 has 14 residues. The CDR3 spells CAIFDSSSGNTIYF. Written as DNA, the CDR3 is TGTGCCATCTTCGACAGTAGCTCTGGAAACACCATATATTTT.

This clonotype was detected only a few times. The rearrangement uses TRBV20-1 and TRBJ2-2, with a weak D call TRBD1 (6 bases). CDR3 length: 14 residues. Germline V gene sequence: CDR1 DFQATT, CDR2 SNEGSKA (reference sequence). Trimming stripped 4 bases from V and 4 bases from J, with 13 bases between. The CDR3 protein is CSAIMTGPTGELFF. Here the CDR3 DNA reads TGCAGTGCTATAATGACAGGCCCCACCGGGGAGCTGTTTTTT.

This clonotype was detected only a few times. The V gene is TRBV7-9, the J gene TRBJ2-5; D tentatively fits TRBD1 or TRBD2 (5 bases each). Trimming removed 0 bases at V and 4 bases at J, with 9 bases between. The CDR3 contains 14 residues. The germline V gene has CDR1 SEHNR and CDR2 FQNEAQ (reference sequence). The CDR3 nucleotides read TGTGCCAGCAGCTTAGCTGCAGGGACAGAGACCCAGTACTTC. Its translation is CASSLAAGTETQYF.

The genes are TRBV9 and TRBJ2-3; D call uncertain. This CDR3 has 13 residues. In germline, CDR1 is SGDLS, CDR2 YYNGEE. V lost 0 bases and J 5 bases, leaving 7 bases between the germline ends. CDR3: CASSVGVGDTQYF. The CDR3 nucleotides read TGTGCCAGCAGCGTAGGTGTGGGAGATACGCAGTATTTT.

This clonotype came up many times. CDR3 DNA: TGTGCCAGCAGCCAAGGAGAAGGGCTCCATGGCTACACCTTC. This sequence encodes CASSQGEGLHGYTF. The rearrangement links TRBV3-1 to TRBJ1-2; D unclear. Trimming pared 1 base from V and 6 bases from J, leaving 12 bases between. CDR1 LGHDT and CDR2 YNNKEL come from the germline V gene (reference sequence). CDR3 length equals 14 residues.

This clonotype was picked up many times. The chain links TRBV6-1 to TRBJ2-7; D is possibly TRBD2 (6 bases). CDR1 and CDR2 from the germline V gene are MNHNS and SASEGT. Trimming removed 4 bases from V and 2 bases from J, with 9 bases in between. This CDR3 spans 13 amino acids. The CDR3 region has the DNA TGTGCCAGCAGTGCCCGGAGGGCCTACGAGCAGTACTTC. Translated: CASSARRAYEQYF.

The chain carries TRBV12-5 and TRBJ2-3, with 10 positions matching TRBD2. Germline values: CDR1 LGHNT, CDR2 FRNRAP. The length of the CDR3 is 16 residues. The trim removed 6 bases at V and 0 bases at J, leaving 6 bases unmatched. CDR3 coding DNA: TGTGCTAGTGGACCCGGACTAGCGGCTAGCACAGATACGCAGTATTTT. Amino acid sequence: CASGPGLAASTDTQYF.